A selection of T cell receptor beta chains follows, all from one sample in a study of blood T cell repertoires in COVID-19. TCRdb's copy holds only in-frame clones and misses some; the assay was immunoSEQ multiplex PCR. The sample contains approximately 360,000 clones, 80% to 90% of which appear only once. Sequencing used peripheral blood. The receptors come from a middle-aged man with acute or convalescent COVID-19. The CDR3 runs from the conserved cysteine through the conserved F or W. A D gene is named only where the DNA matches it firmly. Where a row states a size, it is once, few, many or the class of an expanded clone; other rows omit it.

v_call,j_call,d_call,cdr3_length,clone_size,cdr3_nt,cdr3_aa
TRBV28,TRBJ1-5,TRBD1,15,-,TGTGCCAGCAGACCCACGACAGGGGGTGGTCAGCCCCAGCATTTT,CASRPTTGGGQPQHF
TRBV9,TRBJ2-1,-,14,-,TGTGCCAGCAGCGTAGCCCAGACCTACAATGAGCAGTTCTTC,CASSVAQTYNEQFF
TRBV3-1/TRBV3-2,TRBJ1-4,TRBD1,18,-,TGTGCCAGCAGCCAAGTACGGGACAGAAAAACAACTAATGAAAAACTGTTTTTT,CASSQVRDRKTTNEKLFF
TRBV19,TRBJ2-2,-,15,-,TGTGCCAGCCTTAATCAGGGGGGTCACACCGGGGAGCTGTTTTTT,CASLNQGGHTGELFF
TRBV18,TRBJ1-5,TRBD1,14,-,TGTGCCAGCTCACCGGACAGGGGGGGTCAGCCCCAGCATTTT,CASSPDRGGQPQHF
TRBV7-6,TRBJ2-5,TRBD2,14,-,TGTGCCAGCAGCTTTCGCGGGGGGAATGCGGCCCAGTACTTC,CASSFRGGNAAQYF
TRBV5-6,TRBJ2-7,TRBD1,17,-,TGTGCCAGCAGCGCGCCGGGACAGGGGGCGCGAGACCACGAGCAGTACTTC,CASSAPGQGARDHEQYF
TRBV19,TRBJ1-3,-,13,-,TGTGCCAGTAGTTTCGTCTCTGGAAACACCATATATTTT,CASSFVSGNTIYF
TRBV5-4,TRBJ1-2,-,13,-,TGTGCCAGCAGCTTACAGACCTACTATGGCTACACCTTC,CASSLQTYYGYTF
TRBV29-1,TRBJ2-7,-,11,-,TGCAGCGTCCTCGGGTCCTACGAGCAGTACTTC,CSVLGSYEQYF
TRBV4-3,TRBJ2-1,-,14,-,TGCGCCAGCAGCCAAGGGGGGAGGATCCGTGAGCAGTTCTTC,CASSQGGRIREQFF
TRBV9,TRBJ1-1,TRBD1,17,-,TGTGCCAGCAGCCCCCGACAGGGCTACTCAATGGGGACTGAAGCTTTCTTT,CASSPRQGYSMGTEAFF
TRBV29-1,TRBJ1-4,-,14,-,TGCAGCGTTGCTAGATTTGCAACTAATGAAAAACTGTTTTTT,CSVARFATNEKLFF
TRBV11-2,TRBJ2-7,TRBD2,16,once,TGTGCCAGCAGCTTAGGAGGGGGGACTAGCGACTACGAGCAGTACTTC,CASSLGGGTSDYEQYF
TRBV19,TRBJ2-1,TRBD2,16,-,TGTGCCAGTAATCAGCCAAGCGGGAGGGCCCTCAATGAGCAGTTCTTC,CASNQPSGRALNEQFF
TRBV19,TRBJ1-5,TRBD1,14,once,TGTGCCAGTAGTACTGGGACAGGATTTCAGCCCCAGCATTTT,CASSTGTGFQPQHF
TRBV7-9,TRBJ2-2,-,11,-,TGTGCCAGCAGCCCGGCCGGGGAGCTGTTTTTT,CASSPAGELFF
TRBV19,TRBJ1-4,TRBD1,14,-,TGTGCCAGTAGTATTGACAGGGGTTACGAAAAACTGTTTTTT,CASSIDRGYEKLFF
TRBV29-1,TRBJ1-4,-,16,-,TGCAGCGTTGCGGGGGGAGAGGCAGGGCCCTTGGGAAAACTGTTTTTT,CSVAGGEAGPLGKLFF
TRBV5-1,TRBJ1-5,-,16,-,TGCGCCAGCAGTCCCGCGGGGGGGTACGGCAATCAGCCCCAGCATTTT,CASSPAGGYGNQPQHF
TRBV6-4,TRBJ1-3,-,18,-,TGTGCCAGCAGCATGATGGCCCCCCGGGACACCTCTGGAAACACCATATATTTT,CASSMMAPRDTSGNTIYF
TRBV7-2,TRBJ1-1,TRBD1,14,-,TGTGCCAGCAGCTTAGGAGCGGGACAGGGGGAAGCTTTCTTT,CASSLGAGQGEAFF
TRBV12-3/TRBV12-4,TRBJ1-6,-,13,few,TGTGCCAGCAGTTTTCGGGGGAATTCACCCCTCCACTTT,CASSFRGNSPLHF
TRBV10-3,TRBJ2-5,-,14,-,TGTGCCATCAGTGAGCAGACAGGGAGGGAGACCCAGTACTTC,CAISEQTGRETQYF
TRBV2,TRBJ2-7,-,12,many,TGTGCCAGCAGTGAACGAGACTACGAGCAGTACTTC,CASSERDYEQYF
TRBV3-1/TRBV3-2,TRBJ2-7,-,14,-,TGTGCCAGCACCCGGGGCGGGGTCCATCACGAGCAGTACTTC,CASTRGGVHHEQYF
TRBV6-6,TRBJ2-5,TRBD2,15,-,TGTGCCAGCAGCCACCCAGGCAGGGAGGGCGAGACCCAGTACTTC,CASSHPGREGETQYF
TRBV7-9,TRBJ1-4,-,16,-,TGTGCCAGCAGCTCCCGTCGGTTGGAGCCTAATGAAAAACTGTTTTTT,CASSSRRLEPNEKLFF
TRBV28,TRBJ2-7,TRBD2,14,few,TGTGCCAGCAGGACACTAGCGGGAGTGTACGAGCAGTACTTC,CASRTLAGVYEQYF
TRBV19,TRBJ1-6,TRBD1,17,-,TGTGCCAGCCATCGGGGACAGGGGGAATCCTATAATTCACCCCTCCACTTT,CASHRGQGESYNSPLHF
TRBV9,TRBJ2-3,-,14,-,TGTGCCAGCAGCGTAGTGAGCTCCACAGATACGCAGTATTTT,CASSVVSSTDTQYF
TRBV7-3,TRBJ2-1,TRBD2,16,-,TGTGCCAGCAGCTTATGGACTAGTTGGTCCTACAATGAGCAGTTCTTC,CASSLWTSWSYNEQFF
TRBV6-7,TRBJ2-7,-,13,-,TGTGCCAGCAGTTACCGGGACACCTACGAGCAGTACTTC,CASSYRDTYEQYF
TRBV27,TRBJ1-2,-,15,-,TGTGCCAGCAGGGGAAACCGGGACCGGGAGGATGGCTACACCTTC,CASRGNRDREDGYTF
TRBV30,TRBJ1-5,TRBD1,15,once,TGTGCCTGGGCGGGGGACAGGGGTATGAATCAGCCCCAGCATTTT,CAWAGDRGMNQPQHF
TRBV18,TRBJ1-1,-,14,-,TGTGCCAGCTGCCCCACAGCCCTGAACACTGAAGCTTTCTTT,CASCPTALNTEAFF
TRBV2,TRBJ1-2,-,14,-,TGTGCCAGTTCCGGGTGGCAAGGGGACTATGGCTACACCTTC,CASSGWQGDYGYTF
TRBV28,TRBJ1-1,-,16,-,TGTGCCAGCAGTTCGGTTAGCGGGGGCGAGAACACTGAAGCTTTCTTT,CASSSVSGGENTEAFF
TRBV19,TRBJ1-1,-,13,-,TGTGCCAGTAGTACGGGGGATGTTGGTACAGCTTTCTTT,CASSTGDVGTAFF
TRBV6-1,TRBJ1-4,-,15,-,TGTGCCAGCAGTGAAGGTGTAGGGGTGAATGAAAAACTGTTTTTT,CASSEGVGVNEKLFF
TRBV5-1,TRBJ2-7,TRBD1,16,-,TGCGCCAGCAGCTTGGGGGACAGGTCTTATACCTACGAGCAGTACTTC,CASSLGDRSYTYEQYF
TRBV2,TRBJ2-3,-,14,-,TGTGCCAGCAGTGAAGTCCGGGGAGCAGATACGCAGTATTTT,CASSEVRGADTQYF
TRBV5-1,TRBJ2-2,TRBD1,15,-,TGCGCCAGCAGCTACCGGGACAGGAACACCGGGGAGCTGTTTTTT,CASSYRDRNTGELFF
TRBV6-6,TRBJ2-5,-,13,-,TGTGCCAGCGTGACAGGTACCCTGGGGACCCAGTACTTC,CASVTGTLGTQYF
TRBV27,TRBJ2-7,TRBD2,15,-,TGTGCCAGCAGTTTAAGGACTAGCGGGACCTACGAGCAGTACTTC,CASSLRTSGTYEQYF
TRBV19,TRBJ2-1,-,15,-,TGTGCCAGTAGTAACCCCCAGGGGTCATACAATGAGCAGTTCTTC,CASSNPQGSYNEQFF
TRBV5-1,TRBJ2-5,TRBD1,13,-,TGCGCCAGCAGCTGGGACAGAGAAGAGACCCAGTACTTC,CASSWDREETQYF
TRBV12-2,TRBJ2-3,-,18,-,TGTGCAAGTCGCCCCGGTCTAGCGGGACTCTGGGGCACAGATACGCAGTATTTT,CASRPGLAGLWGTDTQYF